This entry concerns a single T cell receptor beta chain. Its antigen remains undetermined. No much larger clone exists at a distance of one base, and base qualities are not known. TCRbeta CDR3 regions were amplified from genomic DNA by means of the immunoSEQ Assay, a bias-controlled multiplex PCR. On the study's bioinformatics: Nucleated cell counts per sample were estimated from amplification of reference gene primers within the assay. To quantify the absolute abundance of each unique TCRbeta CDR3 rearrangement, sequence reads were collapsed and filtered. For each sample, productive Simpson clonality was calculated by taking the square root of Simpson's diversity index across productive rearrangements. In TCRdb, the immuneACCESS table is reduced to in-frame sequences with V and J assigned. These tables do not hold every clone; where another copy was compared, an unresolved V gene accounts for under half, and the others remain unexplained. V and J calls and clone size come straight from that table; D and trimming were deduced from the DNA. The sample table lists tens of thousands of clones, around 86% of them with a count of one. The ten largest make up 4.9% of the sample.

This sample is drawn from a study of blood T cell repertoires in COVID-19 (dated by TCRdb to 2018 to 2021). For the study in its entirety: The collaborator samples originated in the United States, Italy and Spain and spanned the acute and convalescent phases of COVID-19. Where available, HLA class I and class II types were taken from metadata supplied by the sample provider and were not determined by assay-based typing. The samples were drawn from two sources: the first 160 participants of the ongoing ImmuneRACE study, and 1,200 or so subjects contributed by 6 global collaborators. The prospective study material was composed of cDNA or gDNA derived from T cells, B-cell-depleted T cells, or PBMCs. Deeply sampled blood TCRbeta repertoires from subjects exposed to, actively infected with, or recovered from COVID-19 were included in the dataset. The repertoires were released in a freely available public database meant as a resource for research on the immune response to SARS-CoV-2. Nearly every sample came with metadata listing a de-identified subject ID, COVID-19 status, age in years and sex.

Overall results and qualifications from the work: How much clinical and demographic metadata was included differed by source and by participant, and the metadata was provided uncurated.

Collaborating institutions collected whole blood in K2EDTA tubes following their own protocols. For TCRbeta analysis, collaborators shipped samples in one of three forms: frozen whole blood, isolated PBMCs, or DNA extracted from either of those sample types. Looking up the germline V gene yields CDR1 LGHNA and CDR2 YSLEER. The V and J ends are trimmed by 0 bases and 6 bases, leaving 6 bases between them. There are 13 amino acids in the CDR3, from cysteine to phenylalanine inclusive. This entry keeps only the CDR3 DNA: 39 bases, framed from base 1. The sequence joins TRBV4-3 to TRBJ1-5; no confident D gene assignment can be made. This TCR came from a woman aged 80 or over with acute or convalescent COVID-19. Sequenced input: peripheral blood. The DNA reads TGCGCCAGCAGCCAAGATCCGGGTCAGCCCCAGCATTTT. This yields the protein CASSQDPGQPQHF.